The subject of this entry is one T cell receptor beta chain. The sample is drawn from a study of control samples from healthy donors and cancer patients. TCRdb's copy holds only in-frame clones and misses some; the assay was immunoSEQ multiplex PCR. The table records under 80,000 clones, roughly 84% of them present only once. Germline V gene lookup returns CDR1 SEHNR and CDR2 FQNEAQ (reference sequence). This CDR3 spans 13 amino acids. Trimming pared 4 bases from V and 2 bases from J, leaving 8 bases between. The chain couples TRBV7-9 to TRBJ2-5; no reliable D call. The material sequenced was blood. This clonotype was sampled from a man aged 50-60 years in good health. The CDR3 protein is CASSYGIQETQYF. CDR3 nucleotides: TGTGCCAGCAGCTACGGAATTCAAGAGACCCAGTACTTC.